A single sample gave rise to the 8 T cell receptor beta chains below, sequenced in a study of CD8+CD57+ T cells in acquired aplastic anemia. Previously, flow cytometry had revealed CD8+CD57+ cell expansion in the patients chosen for sequencing. Both TCR beta VDJ combination and CDR3 sequence profiling were carried out. Genomic DNA was the template for this profiling. TCRdb reanalysed the reads using MiXCR and keeps one entry per CDR3 protein. The sample holds about 160,000 distinct CDR3 sequences; roughly 50% are singletons and the top ten take 25% to 35%. Sample: sorted CD4+, CD8+, or CD8+CD57+ T cells (not recorded which) from PBMCs. These receptors were taken from a human donor with aplastic anemia.

This clonotype was counted once. This may arise from a read error, as a much more abundant clone is one base away. The V gene is TRBV20-1, the J gene TRBJ2-2, with D perhaps TRBD1 or TRBD2 (5 bases each). The CDR3 totals 14 residues. Germline values: CDR1 DFQATT, CDR2 SNEGSKA (reference sequence). CDR3 protein: CSAPRDGWTGKLFF. Here the CDR3 DNA reads TGCAGTGCTCCCCGGGACGGCTGGACCGGGAAGCTGTTTTTT.

The chain couples TRBV18 to TRBJ2-7; D perhaps matches TRBD2 (6 bases). The germline V gene has CDR1 KGHSH and CDR2 LQKENI. There are 15 residues in the CDR3. V was clipped by 3 bases and J by 2 bases, with 14 bases between them. CDR3 amino acids: CASSPPEGLTYEQYF. The DNA of the CDR3 is TGTGCCAGCTCACCCCCGGAGGGGTTAACCTACGAGCAGTACTTC.

This clonotype was recorded at least ten times. The CDR3 nucleotides are TGTGCCAGCAGTTACTCAGGCTCAGGGTTCTCCTACAATGAGCAGTTCTTC. Translated, it gives CASSYSGSGFSYNEQFF. The chain joins TRBV6-5 to TRBJ2-1; perhaps TRBD1 as D (5 bases). V shed 0 bases and J shed 0 bases, with 12 bases lying between them. The CDR3 totals 17 residues. Germline-derived CDR1 and CDR2 are MNHEY and SVGAGI.

The genes are TRBV27 and TRBJ1-5; unclear D gene. This CDR3 region has 14 residues. V was cut by 5 bases and J by 6 bases, with 14 bases left in between. Germline CDR1 and CDR2: MNHEY and SMNVEV (reference sequence). The CDR3, as DNA: TGTGCCAGCAGTCGGGCGGGTGTGGGTCAGCCCCAGCATTTT. Translated, it gives CASSRAGVGQPQHF.

In regard to this clonotype: The CDR3 ends on some other residue instead of the conserved phenylalanine or tryptophan, so this is likely a read error. The chain joins TRBV10-1 to TRBJ2-7; D possibly corresponds to TRBD2 (5 bases). Trimming left V 3 bases short and J 6 bases short, with 12 bases between. This CDR3 has 13 amino acids. Germline V lookup: CDR1 WNHNN, CDR2 SYGVQD (reference sequence). The DNA of the CDR3 is TGCGCCAGCAGTGAAGAGACTATCTGCGAGCAGTACCTC. Translation: CASSEETICEQYL.

Concerning this clonotype: Possible read error: a much larger clone is one base away. The conserved closing phenylalanine or tryptophan is absent in this CDR3, likely reflecting a read error. The CDR3 nucleotides read TGTGCCAGCAGCTATAGCGGGAGTCAGTTCCTC. Translation: CASSYSGSQFL. The chain combines TRBV13 with TRBJ2-1, with TRBD2 identical over 9 bases. This CDR3 is 11 amino acids long. Germline CDR1 PRHDT, CDR2 FYEKMQ (reference sequence). V lost 4 bases and J lost 13; bases outside the gene matches: 2.

This clonotype was detected ten times or more. V gene TRBV4-1 combines with J gene TRBJ1-5; D is ambiguous. Germline loops: CDR1 MGHRA, CDR2 YSYEKL. The CDR3 length is 13 residues. Trimming stripped 4 bases from V and 8 bases from J, with 12 bases between. The CDR3, as DNA: TGCGCCAGCAGCCTTAACCGGGCTGAGCCCCAGCATTTT. Protein: CASSLNRAEPQHF.

This clonotype has only a few counts. The chain links TRBV10-3 to TRBJ2-7; D is undetermined. Germline lookup yields CDR1 ENHRY and CDR2 SYGVKD. The V and J ends lost 11 bases and 2 bases respectively, with 7 bases between them. There are 10 residues in the CDR3. CDR3 nucleotide sequence: TGTGCCGTCGCGACCTACGAGCAGTACTTC. This gives the protein CAVATYEQYF.